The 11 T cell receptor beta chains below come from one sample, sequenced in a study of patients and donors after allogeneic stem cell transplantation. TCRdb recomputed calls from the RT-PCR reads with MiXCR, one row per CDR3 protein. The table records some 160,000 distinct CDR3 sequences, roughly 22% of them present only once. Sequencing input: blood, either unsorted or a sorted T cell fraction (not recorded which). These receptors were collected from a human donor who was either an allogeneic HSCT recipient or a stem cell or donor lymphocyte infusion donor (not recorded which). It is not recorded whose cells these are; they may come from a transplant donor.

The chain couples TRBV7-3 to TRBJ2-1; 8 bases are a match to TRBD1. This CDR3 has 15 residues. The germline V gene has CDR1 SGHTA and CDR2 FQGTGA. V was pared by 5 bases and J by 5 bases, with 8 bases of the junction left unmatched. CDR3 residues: CASSLDRGQHNEQFF. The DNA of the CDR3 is TGTGCCAGCAGCCTAGACAGGGGACAACACAATGAGCAGTTCTTC.

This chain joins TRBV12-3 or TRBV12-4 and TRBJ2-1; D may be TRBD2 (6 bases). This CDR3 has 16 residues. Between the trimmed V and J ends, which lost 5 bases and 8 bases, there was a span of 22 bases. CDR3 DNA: TGTGCCAGCAGTGGGAGGATCAGGGTGGCGGCACATGAGCAGTTCTTC. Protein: CASSGRIRVAAHEQFF.

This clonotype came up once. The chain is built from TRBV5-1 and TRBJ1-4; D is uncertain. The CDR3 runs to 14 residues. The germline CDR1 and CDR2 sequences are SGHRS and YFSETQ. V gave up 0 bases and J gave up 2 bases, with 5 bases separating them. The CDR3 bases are TGCGCCAGCAGCTTGGTTTCGACTAATGAAAAACTGTTTTTT. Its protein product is CASSLVSTNEKLFF.

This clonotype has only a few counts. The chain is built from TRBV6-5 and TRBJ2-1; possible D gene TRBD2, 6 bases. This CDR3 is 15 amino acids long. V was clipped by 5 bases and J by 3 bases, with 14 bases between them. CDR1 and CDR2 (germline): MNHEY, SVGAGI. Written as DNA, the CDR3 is TGTGCCAGCAGTATCACGGGACTCAACTACAATGAGCAGTTCTTC. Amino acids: CASSITGLNYNEQFF.

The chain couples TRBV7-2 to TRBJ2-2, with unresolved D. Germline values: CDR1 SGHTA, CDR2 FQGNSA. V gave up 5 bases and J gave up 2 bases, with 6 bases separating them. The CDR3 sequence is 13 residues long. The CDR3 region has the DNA TGTGCCAGCAGCCTCTTTAACACCGGGGAGCTGTTTTTT. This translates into CASSLFNTGELFF.

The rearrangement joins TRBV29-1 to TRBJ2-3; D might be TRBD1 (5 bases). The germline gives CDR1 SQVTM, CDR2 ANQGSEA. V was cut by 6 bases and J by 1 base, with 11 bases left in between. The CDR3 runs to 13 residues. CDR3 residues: CSVEKGGTDTQYF. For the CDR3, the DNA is TGCAGCGTGGAGAAAGGGGGCACAGATACGCAGTATTTT.

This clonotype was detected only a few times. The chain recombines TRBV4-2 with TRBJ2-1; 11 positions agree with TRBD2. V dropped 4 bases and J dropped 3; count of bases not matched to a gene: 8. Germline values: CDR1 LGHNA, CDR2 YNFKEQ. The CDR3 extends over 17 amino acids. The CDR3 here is CASSPKLAGDGYNEQFF. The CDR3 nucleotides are TGTGCCAGCAGCCCGAAACTAGCGGGAGATGGCTACAATGAGCAGTTCTTC.

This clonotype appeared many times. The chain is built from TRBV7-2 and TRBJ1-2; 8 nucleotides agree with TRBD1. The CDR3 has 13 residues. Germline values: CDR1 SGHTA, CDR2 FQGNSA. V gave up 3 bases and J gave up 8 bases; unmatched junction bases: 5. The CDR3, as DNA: TGTGCCAGCAGCTTGGACAGGGTGAGGGGCTACACCTTC. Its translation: CASSLDRVRGYTF. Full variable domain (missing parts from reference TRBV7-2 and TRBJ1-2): GAGVSQSPSNKVTEKGKDVELRCDPISGHTALYWYRQSLGQGLEFLIYFQGNSAPDKSGLPSDRFSAERTGGSVSTLTIQRTQQEDSAVYLCASSLDRVRGYTFGSGTRLTVV.

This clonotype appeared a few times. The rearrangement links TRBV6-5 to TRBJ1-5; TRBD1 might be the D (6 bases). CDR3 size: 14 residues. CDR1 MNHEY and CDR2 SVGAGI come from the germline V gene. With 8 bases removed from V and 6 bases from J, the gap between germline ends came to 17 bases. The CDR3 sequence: CASSVQGLGQPQHF. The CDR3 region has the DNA TGTGCCAGCTCGGTACAGGGACTAGGTCAGCCCCAGCATTTT.

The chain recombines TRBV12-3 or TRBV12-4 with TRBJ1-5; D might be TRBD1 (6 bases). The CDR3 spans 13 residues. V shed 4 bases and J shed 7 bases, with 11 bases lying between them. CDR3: CASSSRGRQPQHF. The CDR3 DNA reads TGTGCCAGCAGTTCCAGGGGACGACAGCCCCAGCATTTT.

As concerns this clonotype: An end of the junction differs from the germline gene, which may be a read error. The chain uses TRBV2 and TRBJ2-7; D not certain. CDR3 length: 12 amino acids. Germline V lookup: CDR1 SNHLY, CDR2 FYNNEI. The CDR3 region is CASLPTAHGVIF. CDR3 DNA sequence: TGTGCCAGCCTGCCTACGGCCCATGGGGTAATATTC.